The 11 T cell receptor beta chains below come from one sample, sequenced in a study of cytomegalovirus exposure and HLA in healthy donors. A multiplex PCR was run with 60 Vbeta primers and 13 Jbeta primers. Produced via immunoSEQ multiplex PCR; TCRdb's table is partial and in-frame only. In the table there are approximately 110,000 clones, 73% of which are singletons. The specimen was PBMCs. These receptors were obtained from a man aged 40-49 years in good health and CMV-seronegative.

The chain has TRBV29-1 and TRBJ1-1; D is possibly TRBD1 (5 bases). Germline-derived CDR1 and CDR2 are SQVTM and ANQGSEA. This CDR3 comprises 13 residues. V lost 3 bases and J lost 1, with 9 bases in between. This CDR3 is CSVETQGNTEAFF. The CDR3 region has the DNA TGCAGCGTTGAGACCCAGGGGAACACTGAAGCTTTCTTT.

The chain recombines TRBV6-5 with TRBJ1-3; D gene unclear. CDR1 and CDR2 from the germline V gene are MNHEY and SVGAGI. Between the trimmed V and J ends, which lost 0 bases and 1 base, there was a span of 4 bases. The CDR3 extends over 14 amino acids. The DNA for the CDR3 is TGTGCCAGCAGTTACTCCACTTCTGGAAACACCATATATTTT. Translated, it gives CASSYSTSGNTIYF.

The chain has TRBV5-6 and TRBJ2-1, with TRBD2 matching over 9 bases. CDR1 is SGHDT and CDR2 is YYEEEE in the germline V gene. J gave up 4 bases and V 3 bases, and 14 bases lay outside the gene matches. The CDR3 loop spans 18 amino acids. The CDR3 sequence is CASSYGLARILRYNEQFF. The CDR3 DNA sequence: TGTGCCAGCAGCTATGGACTAGCGCGGATTCTACGATACAATGAGCAGTTCTTC.

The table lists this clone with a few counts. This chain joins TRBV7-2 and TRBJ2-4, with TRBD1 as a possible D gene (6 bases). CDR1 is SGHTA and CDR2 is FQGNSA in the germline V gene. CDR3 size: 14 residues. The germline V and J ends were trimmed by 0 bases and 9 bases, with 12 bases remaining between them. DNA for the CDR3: TGTGCCAGCAGCTTAGCGAACAGGGTGGCCATTCAGTACTTC. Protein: CASSLANRVAIQYF.

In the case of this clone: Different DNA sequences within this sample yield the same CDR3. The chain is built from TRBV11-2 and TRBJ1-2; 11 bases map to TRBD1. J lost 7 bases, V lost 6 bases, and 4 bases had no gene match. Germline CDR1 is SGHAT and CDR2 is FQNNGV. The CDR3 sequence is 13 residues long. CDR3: CASSPGTGGGYTF. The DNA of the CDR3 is TGTGCCAGCAGTCCCGGGACAGGGGGTGGCTACACCTTC.

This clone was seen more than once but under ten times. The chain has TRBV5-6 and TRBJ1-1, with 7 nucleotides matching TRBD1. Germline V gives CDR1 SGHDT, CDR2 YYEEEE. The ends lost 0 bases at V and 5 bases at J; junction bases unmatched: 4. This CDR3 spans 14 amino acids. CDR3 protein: CASSLVTGVTEAFF. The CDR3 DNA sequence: TGTGCCAGCAGCTTGGTTACAGGGGTAACTGAAGCTTTCTTT.

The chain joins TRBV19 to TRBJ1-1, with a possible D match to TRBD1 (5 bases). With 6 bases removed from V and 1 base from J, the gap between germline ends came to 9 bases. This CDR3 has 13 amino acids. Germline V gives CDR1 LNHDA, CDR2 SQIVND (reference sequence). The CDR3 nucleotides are TGTGCCAGTAGGCGGACACAGAACACTGAAGCTTTCTTT. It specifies CASRRTQNTEAFF.

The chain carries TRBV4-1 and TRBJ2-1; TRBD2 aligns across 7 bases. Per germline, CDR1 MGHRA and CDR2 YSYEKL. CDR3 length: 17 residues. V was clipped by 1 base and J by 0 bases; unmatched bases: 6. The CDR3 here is CASSQGAGRSSYNEQFF. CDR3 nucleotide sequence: TGCGCCAGCAGCCAAGGAGCGGGGAGGAGCTCCTACAATGAGCAGTTCTTC.

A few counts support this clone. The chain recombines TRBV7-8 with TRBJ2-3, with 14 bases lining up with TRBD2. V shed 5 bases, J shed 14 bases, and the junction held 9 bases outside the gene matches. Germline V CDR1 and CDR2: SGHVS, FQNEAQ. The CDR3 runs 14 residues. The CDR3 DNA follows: TGTGCCAGCAGCCCTTGGACTAGCGGGGGGTCGCCGTATTTT. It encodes CASSPWTSGGSPYF.

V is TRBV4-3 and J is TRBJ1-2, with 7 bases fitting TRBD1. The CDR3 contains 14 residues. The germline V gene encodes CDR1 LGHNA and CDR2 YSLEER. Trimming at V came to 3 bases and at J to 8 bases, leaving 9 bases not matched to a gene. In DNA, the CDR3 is TGCGCCAGCAGCCACCTTCAGACAGGGCGAGGCTACACCTTC. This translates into CASSHLQTGRGYTF.

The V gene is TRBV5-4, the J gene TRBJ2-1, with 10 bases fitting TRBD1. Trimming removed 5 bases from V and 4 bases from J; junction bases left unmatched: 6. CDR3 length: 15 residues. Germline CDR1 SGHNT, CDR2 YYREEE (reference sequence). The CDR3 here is CASRRGGQGYNEQFF. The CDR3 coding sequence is TGTGCCAGCAGACGGGGGGGACAGGGGTACAATGAGCAGTTCTTC.